The 23 T cell receptor beta chains reported below all come from one sample, sequenced in a study of shared clonotypes between healthy human individuals. Measured with immunoSEQ multiplex PCR; TCRdb has only the in-frame clones, and not every one. The sample records approximately 2.5 million clones, approximately 94% being singletons. Material for sequencing was naive CD4+ T cells from PBMCs. Regarding subset: CD45RA+ positively selected. These receptors all come from a young man in good health. Some clones in this sample may be carry-over from other donors' samples.

CDR3 region: CASSVGPSGNTIYF. The CDR3 DNA reads TGCGCCAGCAGCGTGGGACCGAGCGGAAACACCATATATTTT. This sequence joins TRBV5-1 and TRBJ1-3; possibly TRBD1 for D (5 bases). V was pared by 4 bases and J by 4 bases, with 12 bases between. The germline CDR1 and CDR2 sequences are SGHRS and YFSETQ. The CDR3 is 14 amino acids.

The chain carries TRBV27 and TRBJ1-1, with 10 positions matching TRBD1. This CDR3 region has 13 residues. The V segment lost 6 bases and the J segment 8 bases; nucleotides outside the gene matches: 6. Germline assignment: CDR1 MNHEY and CDR2 SMNVEV (reference sequence). The CDR3 region has the DNA TGTGCCAGCAGGACAGGGGGCAGTTTGGAAGCTTTCTTT. Its translation: CASRTGGSLEAFF.

This chain joins TRBV19 and TRBJ1-1; weak D call: TRBD1 (5 bases). Germline V gene lookup returns CDR1 LNHDA and CDR2 SQIVND (reference sequence). V shed 5 bases and J shed 1 base, with 20 bases lying between them. The CDR3 totals 17 residues. The CDR3 DNA sequence: TGTGCCAGTAGTCTAACCCCCAGGGACGCTAAGAACACTGAAGCTTTCTTT. As protein: CASSLTPRDAKNTEAFF. The variable domain in full, with the rest retrieved from reference TRBV19 and TRBJ1-1, is DGGITQSPKYLFRKEGQNVTLSCEQNLNHDAMYWYRQDPGQGLRLIYYSQIVNDFQKGDIAEGYSVSREKKESFPLTVTSAQKNPTAFYLCASSLTPRDAKNTEAFFGQGTRLTVV.

CDR3 in amino acids: CASRHGTAYEQYF. CDR3 nucleotides: TGTGCCAGCAGACACGGGACAGCCTACGAGCAGTACTTC. The chain has TRBV28 and TRBJ2-7; 7 bases line up with TRBD1. Trimming at V came to 6 bases and at J to 2 bases, leaving 4 bases not matched to a gene. CDR3 length equals 13 residues. The germline V gene has CDR1 MDHEN and CDR2 SYDVKM. The variable domain in full, completed from reference TRBV28 and TRBJ2-7, reads DVKVTQSSRYLVKRTGEKVFLECVQDMDHENMFWYRQDPGLGLRLIYFSYDVKMKEKGDIPEGYSVSREKKERFSLILESASTNQTSMYLCASRHGTAYEQYFGPGTRLTVT.

This chain links TRBV28 with TRBJ1-1, with TRBD1 matching over 7 bases. CDR1 is MDHEN and CDR2 is SYDVKM in the germline V gene. Losses at the gene ends were 4 bases for V and 3 bases for J; bases not matched to a gene: 2. The CDR3 totals 13 residues. CDR3 loop: CASSSGGDTEAFF. As DNA, the CDR3 is TGTGCCAGCAGTTCAGGGGGGGACACTGAAGCTTTCTTT.

This rearrangement joins TRBV5-1 to TRBJ1-1; 12 nucleotides match TRBD1. The germline gives CDR1 SGHRS, CDR2 YFSETQ. The CDR3 has 17 amino acids. The junction had 20 bases not matched to a gene; V was cut back by 4 bases and J by 13 bases. CDR3 amino acids: CASSPGTGGVNGDRGFF. The CDR3, as DNA: TGCGCCAGCAGCCCAGGGACAGGGGGCGTAAATGGGGATAGGGGTTTCTTT. The variable domain in full, with the rest retrieved from reference TRBV5-1 and TRBJ1-1, is KAGVTQTPRYLIKTRGQQVTLSCSPISGHRSVSWYQQTPGQGLQFLFEYFSETQRNKGNFPGRFSGRQFSNSRSEMNVSTLELGDSALYLCASSPGTGGVNGDRGFFGQGTRLTVV.

Here the CDR3 reads CASRRDSSYEQYF. DNA of the CDR3: TGTGCCAGCAGGCGGGACTCCTCCTACGAGCAGTACTTC. This rearrangement joins TRBV7-9 to TRBJ2-7; D may be TRBD2 (6 bases). Germline CDR1 reads SEHNR; CDR2 reads FQNEAQ (reference sequence). The germline V and J ends were trimmed by 6 bases and 0 bases, with 9 bases remaining between them. CDR3 size: 13 residues.

The chain has TRBV7-2 and TRBJ1-6, with TRBD1 identical over 7 bases. CDR3 length: 16 residues. The V and J ends lost 5 bases and 0 bases, in that order; junction bases with no gene match: 4. Germline assignment: CDR1 SGHTA and CDR2 FQGNSA. The CDR3 sequence: CASSPTGSSYNSPLHF. In nucleotides, the CDR3 is TGTGCCAGCAGCCCGACAGGGAGCTCCTATAATTCACCCCTCCACTTT.

The chain has TRBV5-1 and TRBJ2-1, with D perhaps being TRBD1 or TRBD2 (5 bases each). This CDR3 is built from 17 residues. Germline CDR1 and CDR2: SGHRS and YFSETQ. The germline V and J ends were trimmed by 2 bases and 8 bases, with 23 bases remaining between them. This chain's CDR3 is CASSFVPTGTLGDEQFF. CDR3 DNA: TGCGCCAGCAGCTTCGTACCTACCGGGACCCTTGGGGATGAGCAGTTCTTC.

This chain joins TRBV27 and TRBJ1-1; D unresolved. Between the trimmed V and J ends, which lost 6 bases and 4 bases, there was a span of 18 bases. CDR1 MNHEY and CDR2 SMNVEV come from the germline V gene (reference sequence). The length of the CDR3 is 15 residues. The CDR3, as DNA: TGTGCCAGCAGCCGGGCCAGAGTTTTTCTCACTGAAGCTTTCTTT. Amino acids: CASSRARVFLTEAFF.

The chain recombines TRBV27 with TRBJ2-1; 8 bases align to TRBD2. The V gene end was trimmed by 3 bases and the J gene end by 12 bases; junction bases not matched to a gene: 10. CDR3 length equals 14 residues. Per the germline V gene, CDR1 is MNHEY and CDR2 is SMNVEV (reference sequence). The CDR3 spells CASSFPPGLDRQFF. In nucleotides, the CDR3 is TGTGCCAGCAGTTTCCCTCCGGGACTAGATAGGCAGTTCTTC.

DNA of the CDR3: TGCGCCAGCAGCCGCGTGGTCAAAAACACAGATACGCAGTATTTT. Translated: CASSRVVKNTDTQYF. The genes are TRBV5-1 and TRBJ2-3; D call uncertain. Germline V lookup: CDR1 SGHRS, CDR2 YFSETQ. V was trimmed by 4 bases and J by 2 bases, leaving 14 bases between them. The CDR3 is 15 residues long.

The V call is TRBV6-5, the J call TRBJ2-7; TRBD1 matches 9 bases. V gave up 4 bases and J gave up 5 bases; unmatched junction bases: 9. Germline lookup yields CDR1 MNHEY and CDR2 SVGAGI. The CDR3 covers 15 residues. In nucleotides, the CDR3 is TGTGCCAGCAGTTCCAAGACAGGGGGGAGAAACGAGCAGTACTTC. Translating gives CASSSKTGGRNEQYF.

V gene TRBV18 combines with J gene TRBJ2-4; perhaps TRBD1 as D (6 bases). This CDR3 comprises 16 residues. V lost 1 base, J lost 1 base, and 11 bases lay in between. CDR1 and CDR2 from the germline V gene are KGHSH and LQKENI. The CDR3 nucleotides read TGTGCCAGCTCACCACGAGTGCAGGGGGCCAAAAACATTCAGTACTTC. Its translation: CASSPRVQGAKNIQYF.

This chain uses TRBV7-2 with TRBJ2-2; D ambiguous. The germline gives CDR1 SGHTA, CDR2 FQGNSA. The CDR3 totals 15 residues. Trimming removed 0 bases from V and 7 bases from J, with 12 bases in between. The CDR3 here is CASSLASVSGGELFF. In nucleotides, the CDR3 is TGTGCCAGCAGCTTAGCGTCGGTTTCTGGCGGGGAGCTGTTTTTT.

As to this clone: At the DNA level, this CDR3 is encoded by other sequences in the same sample as well. The chain joins TRBV7-3 to TRBJ2-5, with D tentatively TRBD1 (6 bases). The CDR3 loop spans 14 amino acids. Germline V gene data show CDR1 as SGHTA and CDR2 as FQGTGA. The V and J ends lost 3 bases and 5 bases respectively, with 13 bases between them. This CDR3 is CASSLSGGEETQYF. The CDR3 coding sequence is TGTGCCAGCAGCTTGAGTGGGGGCGAGGAGACCCAGTACTTC.

The chain carries TRBV5-4 and TRBJ2-3; D might be TRBD2 (7 bases). There are 14 residues in the CDR3. Trimming shortened V by 0 bases and J by 7 bases, and 12 bases separated the two germline ends. The germline V gene encodes CDR1 SGHNT and CDR2 YYREEE (reference sequence). DNA of the CDR3: TGTGCCAGCAGCTTGGCCGGGGGGACAAATACGCAGTATTTT. Its protein is CASSLAGGTNTQYF.

The rearrangement joins TRBV28 to TRBJ1-4, with D possibly matching TRBD1 (6 bases). Germline V gene data show CDR1 as MDHEN and CDR2 as SYDVKM. V lost 8 bases to trimming and J lost 12 bases, with 16 bases between them. The CDR3 totals 12 residues. CDR3 amino acids: CASGGGHRELFF. The CDR3 nucleotides are TGTGCCAGCGGGGGGGGACACCGGGAACTGTTTTTT. The full variable domain, in which reference TRBV28 and TRBJ1-4 provide the parts outside the CDR3, is DVKVTQSSRYLVKRTGEKVFLECVQDMDHENMFWYRQDPGLGLRLIYFSYDVKMKEKGDIPEGYSVSREKKERFSLILESASTNQTSMYLCASGGGHRELFFGSGTQLSVL.

The chain links TRBV4-1 to TRBJ2-1; possibly TRBD2 for D (5 bases). The V end was cut by 1 base, the J end by 4 bases, with 8 bases between. This CDR3 spans 14 amino acids. Germline assignment: CDR1 MGHRA and CDR2 YSYEKL. CDR3 nucleotide sequence: TGCGCCAGCAGCCAAGGAGGAGGTTACAATGAGCAGTTCTTC. It specifies CASSQGGGYNEQFF.

The chain has TRBV7-9 and TRBJ2-1; 9 nucleotides align to TRBD1. This CDR3 has 16 residues. Germline CDR1 and CDR2: SEHNR and FQNEAQ (reference sequence). J was trimmed by 6 bases and V by 7 bases; bases with no gene match: 13. CDR3 sequence (DNA): TGTGCCAGCAAGAGGCTGGGACAGGGTGTTCGCAATGAGCAGTTCTTC. Translating it yields CASKRLGQGVRNEQFF.

The CDR3 DNA reads as TGTGCCAGCAGCGTACCACCAGGGAGGCCCCTCCACTTT. Protein: CASSVPPGRPLHF. This chain links TRBV5-4 with TRBJ1-6; tentatively, D is TRBD1 (5 bases). Germline CDR1 and CDR2: SGHNT and YYREEE (reference sequence). Trimming pared 4 bases from V and 13 bases from J, leaving 15 bases between. The CDR3 contains 13 residues.

The CDR3 spells CSVTWGFGYGYTF. The CDR3 region has the DNA TGCAGCGTTACTTGGGGGTTTGGCTATGGCTACACCTTC. The gene calls are TRBV29-1 and TRBJ1-2; D may be TRBD1 (5 bases). Per germline, CDR1 SQVTM and CDR2 ANQGSEA. The CDR3 has 13 residues. The V end was cut by 5 bases, the J end by 4 bases, with 14 bases between.

This chain connects TRBV6-6 to TRBJ1-5; 10 bases line up with TRBD1. CDR3 length: 14 residues. CDR1 and CDR2 (germline): MNHNY, SVGAGI (reference sequence). Germline trimming cut 5 bases from V and 6 bases from J; bases unmatched to any gene: 4. CDR3 bases: TGTGCCAGCAGTACGACAGGGGGCCTTCAGCCCCAGCATTTT. It codes for CASSTTGGLQPQHF.